The sample holds a few counts of the clone carrying this T cell receptor beta chain. Its cognate antigen is unknown. J was trimmed by 4 bases and V by 6 bases; bases with no gene match: 16. CDR1 and CDR2 (germline): PRHDT, FYEKMQ (reference sequence). The CDR3 covers 17 residues. The record originates from a study of T cells after yellow fever vaccination. MiXCR, applied by TCRdb to the 5' RACE reads, yields one record per CDR3 protein. This sample carries over 300,000 distinct CDR3 sequences, around 6.8% of them seen once, and the ten largest clones take 18%. Points from the study as a whole: CD4 and CD8 compartments shared a small share of clonotypes. A large majority of primary-vaccination clones showed up again after the booster (roughly 96% CD4, 88% CD8).

The material sequenced was PBMCs, taken roughly seven weeks after the first yellow fever vaccination. The V gene is TRBV13, the J gene TRBJ2-7; 9 nucleotides match TRBD1. This clonotype originated in a man aged 18 to 29 who received the YFV17D yellow fever vaccine. The CDR3 sequence is CASSTPIPGQGMYEQYF. The DNA for the CDR3 is TGTGCCAGCAGTACCCCGATACCGGGACAGGGAATGTACGAGCAGTACTTC.